This T cell receptor (beta chain) stems from a study of cytomegalovirus exposure and HLA in healthy donors. Clones were sequenced by immunoSEQ multiplex PCR, and TCRdb holds only the in-frame ones, with some missing. The data show approximately 220,000 clones, roughly 88% seen once. This CDR3 contains 13 residues. CDR1 is MNHEY, CDR2 SMNVEV, per germline (reference sequence). Deletions cut 5 bases from V and 0 bases from J, with 8 bases between. The chain combines TRBV27 with TRBJ2-7; the D is unclear. The sequence was obtained from a woman in her twenties or thirties in good health and CMV-seropositive. Sequencing used PBMCs. CDR3 sequence reads: CASSALNSYEQYF. The DNA for the CDR3 is TGTGCCAGCAGTGCCCTAAACTCCTACGAGCAGTACTTC.